This T cell receptor beta chain was observed in a study of CXCR3-negative and CXCR3-positive naive CD8 T cells. The CDR3 has 13 residues. Libraries were UMI-labeled 5' RACE TRB cDNA. Reanalyzing the 5' RACE reads, TCRdb keeps one entry per CDR3 protein, without DNA. Here the sample table reports 100,000 to 150,000 distinct CDR3 sequences. The sample taken for sequencing was naive CXCR3- CD8+ T cells from blood. Subset in this sample: CD45RO-CCR7+CD27+CD95- naive CD8+ T cells lacking CXCR3 (TNR3-). This rearrangement joins TRBV12-3 or TRBV12-4 to TRBJ2-1; TCRdb's D call of TRBD1 is untestable without DNA. The clonotype was recovered from a human donor in good health. Some clones in this sample may be carry-over from other donors' samples. The CDR3 loop reads CASSLGPQGEQFF.